The next 10 T cell receptor beta chains were all read from a single sample in a study of OX40 agonist ivuxolimab in advanced cancers. Generated by immunoSEQ multiplex PCR, the TCRdb table keeps only in-frame clones and is missing some. The sample has over 55,000 clones; 65% to 90% are singletons. The source material was CD4+ or CD8+ T cells sorted from blood, sampled in a trial of the OX40 agonist ivuxolimab. Every receptor here comes from an adult with an advanced solid tumor such as melanoma, head and neck, liver or kidney cancer.

The chain uses TRBV6-6 and TRBJ2-7; no firm D call. The CDR3 loop spans 12 amino acids. Looked up from germline, CDR1 is MNHNY and CDR2 is SVGAGI (reference sequence). V was trimmed by 4 bases and J by 4 bases, leaving 8 bases between them. The CDR3 DNA sequence: TGTGCCAGCAGTTCGGATGGTTACGAGCAGTACTTC. It yields the protein CASSSDGYEQYF.

The chain recombines TRBV6-5 with TRBJ2-7; no firm D call. V was trimmed by 5 bases and J by 6 bases, leaving 14 bases between them. CDR3 length: 13 residues. Germline V gene data show CDR1 as MNHEY and CDR2 as SVGAGI. This CDR3 is CASSDWLGREQYF. The CDR3 region has the DNA TGTGCCAGCAGTGATTGGCTTGGCCGCGAGCAGTACTTC.

This chain joins TRBV6-1 and TRBJ1-1; D call uncertain. The CDR3 length is 13 residues. Germline V gene lookup returns CDR1 MNHNS and CDR2 SASEGT. With 2 bases removed from V and 3 bases from J, the gap between germline ends came to 7 bases. In nucleotides, the CDR3 is TGTGCCAGCAGTGAACGGGGTTACACTGAAGCTTTCTTT. As protein: CASSERGYTEAFF.

The chain employs TRBV10-3 and TRBJ1-1, with 7 bases lining up with TRBD1. Trimming took 7 bases from V and 6 from J; bases not matched to a gene: 8. This CDR3 is built from 13 residues. Germline-derived CDR1 and CDR2 are ENHRY and SYGVKD. This CDR3 reads CAITLQGGSEAFF. Written as DNA, the CDR3 is TGTGCCATCACTTTGCAGGGGGGGTCTGAAGCTTTCTTT.

The genes are TRBV27 and TRBJ2-7, with D possibly matching TRBD1 (6 bases). Trimming stripped 1 base from V and 2 bases from J, with 15 bases between. Germline lookup yields CDR1 MNHEY and CDR2 SMNVEV (reference sequence). This CDR3 region has 16 residues. The CDR3 coding sequence is TGTGCCAGCAGTTTATTTCCACTTGAGGGGGCCTACGAGCAGTACTTC. Its translation: CASSLFPLEGAYEQYF.

Written as DNA, the CDR3 is TGTGCCAGCAGCTTAAACGGGGGAGCTAATGAAAAACTGTTTTTT. Its protein product is CASSLNGGANEKLFF. V gene TRBV7-3 combines with J gene TRBJ1-4; possibly TRBD1 for D (5 bases). CDR1 and CDR2 from the germline V gene are SGHTA and FQGTGA. The CDR3 runs to 15 residues. Trimming removed 1 base from V and 3 bases from J, with 9 bases in between.

The V gene is TRBV20-1, the J gene TRBJ2-1; D gene unclear. CDR3 length: 11 residues. Trimming left V 3 bases short and J 7 bases short, with 7 bases between. Germline CDR1 reads DFQATT; CDR2 reads SNEGSKA (reference sequence). The CDR3: CSARAGNEQFF. CDR3 sequence (DNA): TGCAGTGCTAGGGCAGGAAATGAGCAGTTCTTC.

The DNA for the CDR3 is TGTGCCAGCAGACCGACTAGCGGGAGCCAAGAGACCCAGTACTTC. Residues: CASRPTSGSQETQYF. The chain uses TRBV7-9 and TRBJ2-5; 12 nucleotides match TRBD2. Looked up from germline, CDR1 is SEHNR and CDR2 is FQNEAQ (reference sequence). The CDR3 covers 15 residues. With 6 bases clipped from V and 1 base from J, the junction kept 3 bases outside the gene matches. Filled out from reference TRBV7-9 and TRBJ2-5, the complete variable domain reads DTGVSQNPRHKITKRGQNVTFRCDPISEHNRLYWYRQTLGQGPEFLTYFQNEAQLEKSRLLSDRFSAERPKGSFSTLEIQRTEQGDSAMYLCASRPTSGSQETQYFGPGTRLLVL.

The CDR3: CASRPQGRGETQYF. In DNA, the CDR3 is TGTGCCAGCAGACCTCAGGGGAGGGGTGAGACCCAGTACTTC. The chain recombines TRBV6-5 with TRBJ2-5; perhaps TRBD2 as D (7 bases). Trimming removed 6 bases at V and 5 bases at J, with 16 bases between. The CDR3 consists of 14 residues. CDR1 and CDR2 (germline): MNHEY, SVGAGI.

This chain uses TRBV5-1 with TRBJ2-3; D not resolved. The CDR3 loop spans 15 amino acids. Trimming shortened V by 4 bases and J by 1 base, and 13 bases separated the two germline ends. Germline V gene data show CDR1 as SGHRS and CDR2 as YFSETQ. The chain's CDR3 is CASSETTWGTDTQYF. The CDR3 nucleotides are TGCGCCAGCAGCGAGACGACGTGGGGCACAGATACGCAGTATTTT.